This T cell receptor (beta chain) was recovered during a study of blood T cell repertoires in COVID-19. Across the study: Acute-phase and convalescent COVID-19 samples originated in the United States, Italy and Spain.

Clones were read by immunoSEQ multiplex PCR, and TCRdb kept only the in-frame ones, dropping some. The repertoire consists of around 140,000 clones, with over 70% occurring once and the leading ten covering 1.9%. The J segment lost 6 bases and the V segment lost 5 bases, leaving 19 bases of the junction unmatched. This CDR3 contains 17 residues. Germline assignment: CDR1 SEHNR and CDR2 FQNEAQ (reference sequence). The receptor's source is a woman in her sixties with acute or convalescent COVID-19. Sequenced input: peripheral blood. The chain couples TRBV7-9 to TRBJ2-7; 7 nucleotides line up with TRBD2. The CDR3 loop reads CASSPGGWWDQSREQYF. The CDR3 DNA reads as TGTGCCAGCAGCCCCGGGGGGTGGTGGGACCAATCTCGCGAGCAGTACTTC.